This entry concerns a single TCR beta chain. Its cognate antigen is unknown. Germline V lookup: CDR1 SGHTA, CDR2 FQGNSA. The V gene lost 4 bases and the J gene lost 4 bases, with 16 bases spanning the gap. This CDR3 comprises 15 residues. This record belongs to a study of beta chain features in type 1 diabetes. Study-wide background: Patients looked much like healthy donors when it came to age, gender and cell yields.

Expressed TCRB transcripts were sequenced because the isolated RNA had all been reverse transcribed beforehand. Reads averaged roughly 1 million for stem cell-like memory T cell samples. Method: immunoSEQ multiplex PCR; TCRdb's copy keeps in-frame clones and lacks some. Here the sample spans 45,000 to 60,000 clones, roughly 48% being singletons. Findings of the study overall: The study left unresolved whether HLA type influences TCRB rearrangement. There was a moderate but significant shortening of TCRB CDR3s in all four CD4+ subsets of Type 1 diabetes patients. When VDJ junctions were examined, type 1 diabetes patients showed fewer insertions and more deletions.

The sequencing input was stem cell memory CD4+ T cells from blood. The rearrangement joins TRBV7-2 to TRBJ1-1, with D possibly TRBD1 on 6 matching bases. The sequence was collected from a man aged 25-40 years with type 1 diabetes. CDR3 in amino acids: CASSSQTGWGTEAFF. The DNA of the CDR3 is TGTGCCAGCAGCTCGCAGACAGGCTGGGGCACTGAAGCTTTCTTT. The whole variable domain, remainder taken from reference TRBV7-2 and TRBJ1-1, is GAGVSQSPSNKVTEKGKDVELRCDPISGHTALYWYRQSLGQGLEFLIYFQGNSAPDKSGLPSDRFSAERTGGSVSTLTIQRTQQEDSAVYLCASSSQTGWGTEAFFGQGTRLTVV.